Following are 27 T cell receptor beta chains from one sample sequenced in a study of molecular identifiers for immune sequencing clone quantification. TCRdb ran MiXCR on the PCR reads and lists one entry per CDR3 protein. The sample has some 580,000 distinct CDR3 sequences, roughly 25% seen once. Source material: naive CD8+ T cells from blood, with Jurkat cell RNA spiked in. As to subset: FACS-sorted CD8+CD4-CCR7+CD45RA+ naive T cells. The receptors stem from a human donor in good health. Some libraries in this study had Jurkat cell RNA spiked in.

This clonotype was counted ten times or more. The DNA of the CDR3 is TGTGCCAGCAGCGGATTCGACGAGCAACCTAACTATGGCTACACCTTC. Amino acids: CASSGFDEQPNYGYTF. The V gene is TRBV9, the J gene TRBJ1-2; D unclear. Germline V CDR1 and CDR2: SGDLS, YYNGEE. The V end was cut by 3 bases, the J end by 0 bases, with 15 bases between. CDR3 size: 16 residues.

Concerning this clonotype itself: A much larger clone differs from this one at a single base, so this may be a read error. The V gene is TRBV28, the J gene TRBJ1-1; D remains unclear. Germline V lookup: CDR1 MDHEN, CDR2 SYDVKM. The CDR3 sequence is 13 residues long. With 8 bases removed from V and 1 base from J, the gap between germline ends came to 11 bases. CDR3 residues: CASLAPPNTEAFF. The CDR3 coding sequence is TGTGCCAGCCTTGCCCCACCGAACACTGAAGCTTTCTTT.

The table lists this clonotype with many counts. This rearrangement joins TRBV7-9 to TRBJ1-4, with TRBD1 as a possible D gene (5 bases). V was pared by 5 bases and J by 5 bases, with 21 bases between. This CDR3 spans 17 amino acids. Per germline, CDR1 SEHNR and CDR2 FQNEAQ (reference sequence). The CDR3 DNA follows: TGTGCCAGCAGCATCCTACTGACAGAGGGGTTAAATGAAAAACTGTTTTTT. Translating gives CASSILLTEGLNEKLFF.

This clonotype has at least ten counts. The chain is built from TRBV9 and TRBJ1-1; D not resolved. This CDR3 has 14 amino acids. Germline V gene data show CDR1 as SGDLS and CDR2 as YYNGEE. V was clipped by 3 bases and J by 4 bases, with 13 bases between them. CDR3 residues: CASSEQTSSTEAFF. The CDR3 DNA sequence: TGTGCCAGCAGCGAACAGACTAGCAGCACTGAAGCTTTCTTT.

The chain couples TRBV5-1 to TRBJ2-2; 7 nucleotides align to TRBD1. The V and J ends lost 2 bases and 4 bases, in that order; junction bases with no gene match: 5. The CDR3 sequence is 15 residues long. Germline V lookup: CDR1 SGHRS, CDR2 YFSETQ. The CDR3 is CASSFEGARTGELFF. CDR3 DNA sequence: TGCGCCAGCAGCTTCGAGGGGGCGCGCACCGGGGAGCTGTTTTTT. The whole variable domain, filled in from reference TRBV5-1 and TRBJ2-2, reads KAGVTQTPRYLIKTRGQQVTLSCSPISGHRSVSWYQQTPGQGLQFLFEYFSETQRNKGNFPGRFSGRQFSNSRSEMNVSTLELGDSALYLCASSFEGARTGELFFGEGSRLTVL.

The chain recombines TRBV12-3 or TRBV12-4 with TRBJ1-6; D gene uncertain. This CDR3 has 17 amino acids. The V gene lost 2 bases and the J gene lost 7 bases, with 18 bases spanning the gap. Here the CDR3 DNA reads TGTGCCAGCAGTTTAAGTAGGGAAAAGAAAAGCAATTCACCCCTCCACTTT. Translating gives CASSLSREKKSNSPLHF.

This clonotype was counted between two and nine times. The rearrangement uses TRBV20-1 and TRBJ1-4, with 7 bases identical to TRBD1. CDR1 is DFQATT and CDR2 is SNEGSKA in the germline V gene (reference sequence). This CDR3 has 14 amino acids. Trimming took 3 bases from V and 8 from J; bases not matched to a gene: 9. This CDR3 reads CSARDRDSAEKLFF. The CDR3 nucleotides read TGCAGTGCTAGGGATCGGGACAGTGCGGAAAAACTGTTTTTT.

This clonotype has just a few counts. J is TRBJ2-7 and V is TRBV12-5; TRBD2 matches at 8 bases. Germline V gene lookup returns CDR1 LGHNT and CDR2 FRNRAP. This CDR3 contains 14 residues. V shed 3 bases and J 0 bases; nucleotides not matched to a gene: 1. CDR3 in amino acids: CASGLSGGSYEQYF. CDR3 nucleotides: TGTGCTAGTGGTTTAAGCGGGGGCTCCTACGAGCAGTACTTC.

This clonotype was detected only a few times. V gene TRBV2 combines with J gene TRBJ2-5; 8 bases fit TRBD1. V was clipped by 7 bases and J by 0 bases; unmatched bases: 4. Germline values: CDR1 SNHLY, CDR2 FYNNEI. The CDR3 consists of 14 residues. CDR3 sequence (DNA): TGTGCCAGCATCGGGACAGGCCACCAAGAGACCCAGTACTTC. This gives the protein CASIGTGHQETQYF.

This clonotype was seen many times. The chain joins TRBV7-2 to TRBJ2-5, with TRBD1 matching 11 bases. Germline CDR1 and CDR2: SGHTA and FQGNSA. Losses at the gene ends were 0 bases for V and 4 bases for J; bases not matched to a gene: 4. CDR3 size: 16 residues. The CDR3 sequence is CASSLAGTGGRETQYF. CDR3 bases: TGTGCCAGCAGCTTAGCCGGGACAGGGGGTCGAGAGACCCAGTACTTC.

This rearrangement joins TRBV2 to TRBJ1-3, with D perhaps matching TRBD1 (5 bases). CDR1 is SNHLY, CDR2 FYNNEI, per germline. CDR3 size: 14 residues. Deletions cut 1 base from V and 7 bases from J, with 11 bases between. In nucleotides, the CDR3 is TGTGCCAGCAGTGAAGTGGGACCCCAGAACACCATATATTTT. This sequence encodes CASSEVGPQNTIYF.

The chain links TRBV24-1 to TRBJ2-3, with unresolved D. V was cut by 4 bases and J by 3 bases, with 10 bases left in between. This CDR3 region has 14 residues. CDR1 KGHDR and CDR2 SFDVKD come from the germline V gene. CDR3 in DNA: TGTGCCACCAGTGAGGCAGGAGTTACAGATACGCAGTATTTT. Protein: CATSEAGVTDTQYF.

This clonotype was detected a few times. The chain couples TRBV7-9 to TRBJ2-1, with D perhaps TRBD2 (5 bases). Germline values: CDR1 SEHNR, CDR2 FQNEAQ (reference sequence). This CDR3 contains 12 residues. The V end was cut by 5 bases, the J end by 7 bases, with 9 bases between. The CDR3 sequence: CASSESGNEQFF. CDR3 nucleotide sequence: TGTGCCAGCAGCGAGAGCGGAAATGAGCAGTTCTTC.

The V gene is TRBV5-5, the J gene TRBJ1-2; D not resolved. This CDR3 region has 17 residues. Germline lookup yields CDR1 SGHKS and CDR2 YYEKEE (reference sequence). Deletions cut 4 bases from V and 4 bases from J, with 23 bases between. In DNA form, the CDR3 reads TGTGCCAGCAGCCTAACAGAATTTCCTTTGGCGGGCTATGGCTACACCTTC. Translated: CASSLTEFPLAGYGYTF.

This clonotype was detected ten times or more. The J gene is TRBJ2-7, the V gene TRBV6-5; a weak D match, TRBD1 (6 bases). V lost 6 bases to trimming and J lost 3 bases, with 12 bases between them. In germline, CDR1 is MNHEY, CDR2 SVGAGI. The CDR3 length is 13 residues. The CDR3 DNA follows: TGTGCCAGCAGGGGCCGACAGGTCTACGAGCAGTACTTC. This codes for CASRGRQVYEQYF.

This clonotype was seen more than once but under ten times. The genes are TRBV6-1 and TRBJ2-7; 10 nucleotides line up with TRBD2. This CDR3 is built from 17 residues. The germline V gene encodes CDR1 MNHNS and CDR2 SASEGT. V trimming: 7 bases; J trimming: 5 bases; junction bases outside the gene matches: 17. DNA of the CDR3: TGTGCCAGCATAATTAACCCCCCTCTAGCGGGAGTTCACGAGCAGTACTTC. Its protein is CASIINPPLAGVHEQYF.

This clonotype was seen ten or more times. V and J are TRBV2 and TRBJ2-5, with D possibly being TRBD2 (5 bases). Germline CDR1 is SNHLY and CDR2 is FYNNEI. Trimming left V 8 bases short and J 2 bases short, with 15 bases between. This CDR3 comprises 14 residues. CDR3 bases: TGTGCCAGCGAAGACTATACAGCTCAAGAGACCCAGTACTTC. Its protein product is CASEDYTAQETQYF.

The rearrangement uses TRBV6-6 and TRBJ2-1; TRBD2 aligns across 7 bases. V was clipped by 0 bases and J by 9 bases; unmatched bases: 8. The CDR3 runs 15 residues. Germline-derived CDR1 and CDR2 are MNHNY and SVGAGI (reference sequence). The CDR3 region has the DNA TGTGCCAGCAGTTACTCGATGTCGGGACTACCTGAGCAGTTCTTC. This translates into CASSYSMSGLPEQFF.

The gene calls are TRBV28 and TRBJ2-3; 10 nucleotides agree with TRBD2. The length of the CDR3 is 16 residues. Trimming took 3 bases from V and 4 from J; bases not matched to a gene: 7. Germline V gene lookup returns CDR1 MDHEN and CDR2 SYDVKM. The DNA for the CDR3 is TGTGCCAGCAGTTTGTTAGCGGGAGGTGGTTCAGATACGCAGTATTTT. Its protein product is CASSLLAGGGSDTQYF.

The chain uses TRBV30 and TRBJ2-7, with D unresolved. Germline V CDR1 and CDR2: GTSNPN, SVGIG (reference sequence). This CDR3 comprises 12 residues. Between the trimmed V and J ends, which lost 3 bases and 8 bases, there was a span of 14 bases. CDR3 residues: CAWRDPALKQYF. CDR3 DNA: TGTGCCTGGAGGGACCCCGCCCTCAAGCAGTACTTC.

As concerns this clonotype: The CDR3 ends on some other residue instead of the conserved phenylalanine or tryptophan, so this is likely a read error. This chain connects TRBV27 to TRBJ2-7, with TRBD2 matching over 7 bases. J was trimmed by 0 bases and V by 4 bases; bases with no gene match: 9. CDR3 size: 16 residues. The germline V gene has CDR1 MNHEY and CDR2 SMNVEV (reference sequence). CDR3 protein: CASSWSTGTNSYEQYS. For the CDR3, the DNA is TGTGCCAGCAGTTGGTCTACCGGGACTAACTCCTACGAGCAGTACTCC.

V is TRBV7-9 and J is TRBJ2-1; D is undetermined. The CDR3 spans 15 residues. CDR1 is SEHNR and CDR2 is FQNEAQ in the germline V gene (reference sequence). V lost 3 bases to trimming and J lost 3 bases, with 12 bases between them. As DNA, the CDR3 is TGTGCCAGCAGCTTCTCCCCCACCCTCTACAATGAGCAGTTCTTC. This sequence encodes CASSFSPTLYNEQFF.

In this sample, this clonotype turned up many times. This sequence joins TRBV4-2 and TRBJ2-7, with TRBD2 identical over 9 bases. Germline CDR1 reads LGHNA; CDR2 reads YNFKEQ. CDR3 length: 14 residues. After removal of 4 bases from V and 0 bases from J, the junction contained 1 base not matched to a gene. The DNA for the CDR3 is TGTGCCAGCAGCCCTAGCGGGACCTCCTACGAGCAGTACTTC. It is translated as CASSPSGTSYEQYF.

In this sample, this clonotype turned up many times. V usage is TRBV5-5 and J usage is TRBJ2-7; D is possibly TRBD1 or TRBD2 (5 bases each). Germline V lookup: CDR1 SGHKS, CDR2 YYEKEE (reference sequence). The V end was cut by 3 bases, the J end by 5 bases, with 9 bases between. This CDR3 region has 12 residues. CDR3 nucleotides: TGTGCCAGCAGCTGGGGGATGGACGAGCAGTACTTC. Protein: CASSWGMDEQYF.

This clonotype has ten or more counts. The rearrangement links TRBV20-1 to TRBJ2-7; TRBD2 aligns across 11 bases. The CDR3 consists of 14 residues. After removal of 3 bases from V and 5 bases from J, the junction contained 6 bases not matched to a gene. The germline CDR1 and CDR2 sequences are DFQATT and SNEGSKA (reference sequence). DNA of the CDR3: TGCAGTGCTAGCCCACTAGCGGGAGCACACGAGCAGTACTTC. Protein product: CSASPLAGAHEQYF.

J is TRBJ2-6 and V is TRBV20-1; D ambiguous. This CDR3 contains 14 residues. CDR1 and CDR2 from the germline V gene are DFQATT and SNEGSKA (reference sequence). The ends were cut back, 5 bases at V and 2 bases at J, with 10 bases in the middle. CDR3 region: CSAQDRPGANVLTF. CDR3 bases: TGCAGTGCTCAGGACCGACCTGGGGCCAACGTCCTGACTTTC.

V usage is TRBV11-2 and J usage is TRBJ1-4, with D possibly being TRBD1 (6 bases). This CDR3 is 13 amino acids long. Germline loops: CDR1 SGHAT, CDR2 FQNNGV. With 1 base removed from V and 11 bases from J, the gap between germline ends came to 11 bases. The CDR3 region has the DNA TGTGCCAGCAGCTTAGCCCCGCAGGGGAAACTGTTTTTT. Translated: CASSLAPQGKLFF.